The 21 T cell receptor beta chains presented below share a single source sample, sequenced in a study of T cell clonality in common variable immunodeficiency. The assay was immunoSEQ multiplex PCR, and TCRdb's table has in-frame clones only and misses some. The specimen has roughly 58,000 clones, none found just once. Input material: peripheral blood mononuclear cells. These receptor sequences come from a person aged 18 to 75 in good health.

The table lists this clone with many counts. The CDR3 extends 3 residues past the end of the read, so its final part is completed from the germline J gene. The rearrangement joins TRBV4-1 to TRBJ2-4; D is perhaps TRBD2 (5 bases). The CDR3 is made up of 13 amino acids. The V gene's germline CDR1 is MGHRA and CDR2 YSYEKL. The covered CDR3 bases are TGCGCCAGCAGCCCCTCCCTAGCTCCCGGT. Its protein is CASSPSLAPG. The entire CDR3 sequence reads CASSPSLAPGQYF.

Ten or more counts support this clone. The read stops 3 residues short of the end of the CDR3; the missing end is completed from the germline J gene. The chain is built from TRBV5-1 and TRBJ2-5; tentative D call: TRBD1 (6 bases). The CDR3 sequence is 15 residues long. The V and J ends lost 2 bases and 5 bases respectively, with 16 bases between them. Germline values: CDR1 SGHRS, CDR2 YFSETQ. CDR3 bases read: TGCGCCAGCAGCTTATCCACAGGGTCGGGGGAGACC. This codes for CASSLSTGSGET. The whole CDR3 sequence is CASSLSTGSGETQYF.

This clone was observed at least ten times. The CDR3 is cut off 3 residues early in the read; its end comes from the germline J gene. V and J are TRBV7-8 and TRBJ1-1; D is perhaps TRBD1 (6 bases). Germline loops: CDR1 SGHVS, CDR2 FQNEAQ. This CDR3 comprises 16 residues. Deletions cut 1 base from V and 5 bases from J, with 17 bases between. The CDR3 sequence is CASSLGLGGARTEAFF. The sequenced CDR3 bases are TGTGCCAGCAGCTTAGGCCTGGGGGGGGCTCGAACTGAA.

This clone was counted at least ten times. CDR3 residues: CASSPRGLVTDTQYF. The sequenced part of the CDR3 DNA is TGTGCCAGCTCGCCCAGGGGGCTGGTCACAGATACG. This rearrangement joins TRBV18 to TRBJ2-3; TRBD1 matches at 8 bases. The read comes to an end 3 residues before the CDR3 does, leaving the germline J gene to fill in the end. The length of the CDR3 is 15 residues. Germline V gives CDR1 KGHSH, CDR2 LQKENI. V shed 6 bases and J 2 bases; nucleotides not matched to a gene: 7.

In its sample, this clone was seen many times. The read terminates 3 residues ahead of where the CDR3 ends, so the germline J gene completes it. This chain uses TRBV5-6 with TRBJ2-7; 7 bases agree with TRBD1. The junction had 11 bases not matched to a gene; V was cut back by 4 bases and J by 4 bases. Germline V gene lookup returns CDR1 SGHDT and CDR2 YYEEEE. The CDR3 is 15 residues long. Partial CDR3 DNA: TGTGCCAGCAGCGGTCCCCGACAGGGTTCTTACGAG. Its protein product is CASSGPRQGSYE. From start to end, the CDR3 is CASSGPRQGSYEQYF.

This clone occurred many times. The read terminates 3 residues before the CDR3 end, so the remaining end is supplied by the germline J gene. The rearrangement links TRBV4-1 to TRBJ2-1; 8 bases are shared with TRBD2. Germline CDR1 is MGHRA and CDR2 is YSYEKL. The CDR3 extends over 15 amino acids. Trimming removed 3 bases from V and 8 bases from J; junction bases left unmatched: 9. CDR3: CASSQGQAGVHEQFF. The sequenced CDR3 bases are TGCGCCAGCAGCCAGGGGCAAGCGGGGGTGCATGAG.

This clone was seen repeatedly, ten times or more. The read halts 3 residues ahead of the CDR3 end, with the missing end drawn from the germline J gene. The rearrangement joins TRBV4-1 to TRBJ2-7; unclear D gene. The CDR3 is 14 residues long. CDR1 is MGHRA, CDR2 YSYEKL, per germline. Trimming removed 0 bases from V and 3 bases from J, with 9 bases in between. The sequenced part of the CDR3 DNA is TGCGCCAGCAGCCAAGAGTTACACCTCTACGAG. It translates to CASSQELHLYE. The whole CDR3 sequence reads CASSQELHLYEQYF.

Concerning this clone itself: Sequencing ends 3 residues short of the CDR3 end; the germline J gene provides the rest. The J gene is TRBJ1-2, the V gene TRBV2; D ambiguous. CDR3 length equals 15 residues. Germline CDR1 and CDR2: SNHLY and FYNNEI. The DNA read from the CDR3 is TGTGCCAGCAGTGAGCTTTTTGTCTCTGCTAGGGGC. It is translated as CASSELFVSARG. The complete CDR3 sequence is CASSELFVSARGYTF.

This clone was seen at least ten times. CDR3 sequence reads: CAWRIRGRSEQYF. Partial CDR3 DNA: TGTGCCTGGAGGATCAGGGGGCGGAGCGAG. The rearrangement links TRBV30 to TRBJ2-7, with 8 bases aligning to TRBD1. The CDR3 extends 3 residues past the end of the read, so its final part is completed from the germline J gene. Losses at the gene ends were 3 bases for V and 6 bases for J; bases not matched to a gene: 7. This CDR3 spans 13 amino acids. CDR1 and CDR2 from the germline V gene are GTSNPN and SVGIG (reference sequence).

In this sample, this clone turned up many times. The CDR3 goes on 3 residues after the read ends, and that part is filled in from the germline J gene. J is TRBJ1-2 and V is TRBV6-1, with D maybe TRBD1 (6 bases). The CDR3 extends over 15 amino acids. Germline-derived CDR1 and CDR2 are MNHNS and SASEGT. The V end lost 3 bases, the J end lost 4 bases, and 15 bases lay between the germline ends. CDR3 sequence reads: CASSDLEAGAYGYTF. CDR3 DNA (partial): TGTGCCAGCAGTGACCTAGAGGCAGGGGCCTATGGC.

This clone has at least ten counts. The CDR3 extends 3 residues past the end of the read, so its final part is completed from the germline J gene. The chain links TRBV12-3 or TRBV12-4 to TRBJ2-1; 9 bases line up with TRBD2. Losses at the gene ends were 3 bases for V and 4 bases for J; bases not matched to a gene: 1. The CDR3 runs 14 residues. The sequenced CDR3 bases are TGTGCCAGCAGTTTTAGCGGGGGTTACAATGAG. It translates to CASSFSGGYNE. The whole CDR3 protein is CASSFSGGYNEQFF.

In this sample, this clone turned up many times. The DNA ends 3 residues before the CDR3 does, and the rest of the CDR3 is filled in from the germline J gene. The V gene is TRBV19, the J gene TRBJ2-1; TRBD2 matches 9 bases. The CDR3 length is 15 residues. Germline V gives CDR1 LNHDA, CDR2 SQIVND (reference sequence). The ends lost 6 bases at V and 5 bases at J; junction bases unmatched: 8. Partial CDR3 DNA: TGTGCCAGTAGCCTTGGACTAGCGAGTAACAATGAG. It specifies CASSLGLASNNE. In full, the CDR3 reads CASSLGLASNNEQFF.

Notes on this clone: Read data end 3 residues before the CDR3 end; the end is taken from the germline J gene. The V gene is TRBV16, the J gene TRBJ2-3, with no clear D. This CDR3 comprises 14 residues. The germline gives CDR1 KGHSY, CDR2 FQNENV. This CDR3 reads CASSHQLYQETQYF. The CDR3 DNA, read in part, is TGTGCCAGCAGCCACCAGTTATACCAAGAGACG.

This clone was picked up a small number of times. The read falls 3 residues short of the CDR3 end, and the missing part is taken from the germline J gene. The chain links TRBV16 to TRBJ2-3, with a tentative D call TRBD1 (5 bases). The CDR3 extends over 15 amino acids. Germline CDR1 reads KGHSY; CDR2 reads FQNENV. The CDR3 sequence is CASSQSTIRGKPQYF. The CDR3 bases that were read are TGTGCCAGCAGCCAATCGACAATTAGGGGTAAGCCG. Full variable domain (missing parts from reference TRBV16 and TRBJ2-3): GEEVAQTPKHLVRGEGQKAKLYCAPIKGHSYVFWYQQVLKNEFKFLISFQNENVFDETGMPKERFSAKCLPNSPCSLEIQATKLEDSAVYFCASSQSTIRGKPQYFGPGTRLTVL.

This clone was recorded at least ten times. The read terminates 3 residues ahead of where the CDR3 ends, so the germline J gene completes it. This chain connects TRBV19 to TRBJ1-2, with D possibly TRBD1 on 6 matching bases. The V gene's germline CDR1 is LNHDA and CDR2 SQIVND (reference sequence). There are 12 residues in the CDR3. CDR3 bases read: TGTGCCAGTAGGAACAGGGAAGAGGGC. As protein: CASRNREEG. The full CDR3 sequence reads CASRNREEGYTF.

The table lists this clone with many counts. The read comes to an end 3 residues before the CDR3 does, leaving the germline J gene to fill in the end. The V call is TRBV5-1, the J call TRBJ1-5, with TRBD1 as a possible D gene (6 bases). Trimming removed 2 bases from V and 5 bases from J, with 14 bases in between. Germline V gene data show CDR1 as SGHRS and CDR2 as YFSETQ. There are 15 residues in the CDR3. The CDR3 sequence is CASSLQGGSDQPQHF. CDR3 DNA, as far as it was read: TGCGCCAGCAGCTTACAGGGTGGGTCTGATCAGCCC. The full variable domain, in which reference TRBV5-1 and TRBJ1-5 provide the parts outside the CDR3, is KAGVTQTPRYLIKTRGQQVTLSCSPISGHRSVSWYQQTPGQGLQFLFEYFSETQRNKGNFPGRFSGRQFSNSRSEMNVSTLELGDSALYLCASSLQGGSDQPQHFGDGTRLSIL.

This clone was observed many times. The DNA ends 3 residues before the CDR3 does, and the rest of the CDR3 is filled in from the germline J gene. The chain carries TRBV7-8 and TRBJ2-1, with 12 bases aligning to TRBD2. V lost 1 base and J lost 7; bases outside the gene matches: 5. The germline gives CDR1 SGHVS, CDR2 FQNEAQ. This CDR3 is 16 amino acids long. The CDR3 sequence: CASSLVGLAGGNEQFF. The DNA read from the CDR3 is TGTGCCAGCAGCTTAGTAGGCCTAGCGGGGGGGAATGAG.

Ten or more counts support this clone. The CDR3 extends 3 residues past the end of the read, so its final part is completed from the germline J gene. The chain links TRBV28 to TRBJ2-3; 9 positions match TRBD1. Trimming took 4 bases from V and 5 from J; bases not matched to a gene: 10. The CDR3 runs to 16 residues. CDR1 is MDHEN and CDR2 is SYDVKM in the germline V gene. CDR3 protein: CASSSAGTGKRDTQYF. The CDR3 bases that were read are TGTGCCAGCAGTTCCGCCGGGACAGGGAAGAGAGATACG.

To note about this clone: The read ends 3 residues before the CDR3 terminus; that terminus is restored from the germline J gene. This rearrangement joins TRBV20-1 to TRBJ1-1; D possibly corresponds to TRBD1 (6 bases). The CDR3 spans 13 residues. V dropped 6 bases and J dropped 4 bases, with 15 bases sitting between them. Germline V gives CDR1 DFQATT, CDR2 SNEGSKA (reference sequence). The CDR3 here is CSAPGQGFTEAFF. The sequenced CDR3 bases are TGCAGTGCCCCCGGGCAGGGGTTCACTGAA.

This clone has at least ten counts. The CDR3 is cut off 3 residues early in the read; its end comes from the germline J gene. This rearrangement joins TRBV10-3 to TRBJ1-3, with TRBD1 matching 8 bases. V lost 7 bases and J lost 0; bases outside the gene matches: 5. Germline V gives CDR1 ENHRY, CDR2 SYGVKD. The CDR3 extends over 15 amino acids. The CDR3 loop is CAIIQTGGSGNTIYF. Incomplete CDR3 DNA: TGTGCCATCATCCAAACAGGGGGCTCTGGAAACACC.

Comment on this clone: The CDR3 goes on 3 residues after the read ends, and that part is filled in from the germline J gene. This sequence joins TRBV2 and TRBJ2-5; 10 bases are shared with TRBD1. Germline-derived CDR1 and CDR2 are SNHLY and FYNNEI. Trimming cost V 4 bases and J 7 bases; bases outside gene matches: 9. This CDR3 contains 15 residues. Incomplete CDR3 DNA: TGTGCCAGCAGTGCGTTGACAGGGGGCGCGGGGACC. Protein sequence: CASSALTGGAGT. The complete CDR3 protein is CASSALTGGAGTQYF. The variable domain in full, completed from reference TRBV2 and TRBJ2-5, reads EPEVTQTPSHQVTQMGQEVILRCVPISNHLYFYWYRQILGQKVEFLVSFYNNEISEKSEIFDDQFSVERPDGSNFTLKIRSTKLEDSAMYFCASSALTGGAGTQYFGPGTRLLVL.